The 20 T cell receptor beta chains reported below all come from one sample, sequenced in a study of blood T cell repertoires in COVID-19. Assay used: immunoSEQ multiplex PCR; TCRdb lists only in-frame clones, some missing. Of approximately 150,000 clones in the sample, 80% to 90% are singletons; the top ten hold roughly 1%. Sequencing was carried out using peripheral blood. Receptors originate from a man aged 40-55 years with acute or convalescent COVID-19.

A single count supports this clone. The chain joins TRBV30 to TRBJ1-4, with 7 bases lining up with TRBD1. V gave up 4 bases and J gave up 8 bases; unmatched junction bases: 7. Germline V gene data show CDR1 as GTSNPN and CDR2 as SVGIG (reference sequence). This CDR3 spans 13 amino acids. This chain's CDR3 is CAWTQGSDEKLFF. The CDR3 DNA follows: TGTGCCTGGACACAGGGGAGCGACGAAAAACTGTTTTTT.

V and J are TRBV14 and TRBJ1-2; D gene ambiguous. The CDR3 sequence is 15 residues long. Trimming left V 2 bases short and J 4 bases short, with 14 bases between. Germline CDR1 reads SGHDN; CDR2 reads FVKESK. CDR3 DNA sequence: TGTGCCAGCAGCCAAAATTGGCTGACAAGCTATGGCTACACCTTC. This gives the protein CASSQNWLTSYGYTF.

V and J are TRBV7-2 and TRBJ1-4; D gene uncertain. Germline loops: CDR1 SGHTA, CDR2 FQGNSA. The CDR3 length is 14 residues. V lost 5 bases and J 3 bases, leaving 10 bases between the germline ends. DNA for the CDR3: TGTGCCAGCAGCCCGGGAGCAGCTAATGAAAAACTGTTTTTT. This sequence encodes CASSPGAANEKLFF.

V usage is TRBV11-3 and J usage is TRBJ2-7; no clear D. The germline V and J ends were trimmed by 0 bases and 2 bases, with 8 bases remaining between them. The CDR3 consists of 14 residues. Germline assignment: CDR1 SGHNT and CDR2 YENEEA. CDR3 bases: TGTGCCAGCAGCTTAGATGCGCGAGCCTACGAGCAGTACTTC. It is translated as CASSLDARAYEQYF.

The CDR3 here is CASSLWGQGDNQPQHF. The CDR3 DNA sequence: TGTGCCAGCAGCTTGTGGGGACAGGGGGACAATCAGCCCCAGCATTTT. V gene TRBV5-8 combines with J gene TRBJ1-5; 11 positions match TRBD1. The V gene's germline CDR1 is SGHTS and CDR2 YDEGEE. V shed 1 base, J shed 3 bases, and the junction held 3 bases outside the gene matches. CDR3 length: 16 residues.

In its sample, this clone was seen a few times. The V and J genes are TRBV28 and TRBJ1-1; 7 bases match TRBD1. J was trimmed by 3 bases and V by 6 bases; bases with no gene match: 10. The CDR3 consists of 15 residues. The germline CDR1 and CDR2 sequences are MDHEN and SYDVKM. For the CDR3, the DNA is TGTGCCAGCAGCCGCCCAGGGGGATGGGACACTGAAGCTTTCTTT. Translated, it gives CASSRPGGWDTEAFF.

This chain joins TRBV30 and TRBJ1-3; no firm D call. The CDR3 has 16 amino acids. Trimming took 1 base from V and 3 from J, leaving 16 bases between them. Germline lookup yields CDR1 GTSNPN and CDR2 SVGIG (reference sequence). CDR3 region: CAWSGGSVPFGNTIYF. In DNA, the CDR3 is TGTGCCTGGAGTGGAGGGTCGGTACCTTTTGGAAACACCATATATTTT.

The chain is built from TRBV20-1 and TRBJ2-1; D gene ambiguous. CDR3 size: 11 residues. The V gene's germline CDR1 is DFQATT and CDR2 SNEGSKA (reference sequence). Trimming pared 3 bases from V and 5 bases from J, leaving 5 bases between. In DNA, the CDR3 is TGCAGTGCTAGCAGAAACAATGAGCAGTTCTTC. Protein: CSASRNNEQFF.

V gene TRBV4-2 combines with J gene TRBJ1-2; no definite D call. Trimming left V 1 base short and J 5 bases short, with 14 bases between. Looked up from germline, CDR1 is LGHNA and CDR2 is YNFKEQ. CDR3 size: 15 residues. In nucleotides, the CDR3 is TGTGCCAGCAGCCAAGTAGAGGGCGGGGTGTATGGCTACACCTTC. This sequence encodes CASSQVEGGVYGYTF.

The chain has TRBV28 and TRBJ2-7; 10 positions match TRBD2. The germline CDR1 and CDR2 sequences are MDHEN and SYDVKM. V trimming: 2 bases; J trimming: 3 bases; junction bases outside the gene matches: 13. CDR3 length: 18 amino acids. CDR3 sequence (DNA): TGTGCCAGCAGTTTAGACTCTGGCGCTAGCGGGGGAATCTACGAGCAGTACTTC. It yields the protein CASSLDSGASGGIYEQYF. Supplemented by reference TRBV28 and TRBJ2-7, the full variable domain reads DVKVTQSSRYLVKRTGEKVFLECVQDMDHENMFWYRQDPGLGLRLIYFSYDVKMKEKGDIPEGYSVSREKKERFSLILESASTNQTSMYLCASSLDSGASGGIYEQYFGPGTRLTVT.

V and J are TRBV19 and TRBJ2-6; tentative D call: TRBD1 (5 bases). This CDR3 spans 15 amino acids. Between the trimmed V and J ends, which lost 6 bases and 3 bases, there was a span of 12 bases. The germline gives CDR1 LNHDA, CDR2 SQIVND (reference sequence). CDR3 protein: CASSARVRGANVLTF. The CDR3 bases are TGTGCCAGTAGCGCCAGGGTGCGTGGGGCCAACGTCCTGACTTTC.

This chain connects TRBV25-1 to TRBJ2-6; a possible D gene is TRBD1 (5 bases). CDR1 MGHDK and CDR2 SYGVNS come from the germline V gene. V lost 3 bases and J lost 2, with 5 bases in between. This CDR3 has 14 residues. The CDR3 DNA is TGTGCCAGCAGTGACAGGGCTGGGGCCAACGTCCTGACTTTC. Residues: CASSDRAGANVLTF.

The sample holds a few counts of this clone. One end of the junction varies from germline; a read error may be responsible. V is TRBV5-8 and J is TRBJ1-2, with D possibly TRBD1 on 5 matching bases. CDR3 length: 15 residues. The germline gives CDR1 SGHTS, CDR2 YDEGEE. CDR3 sequence reads: CASILGTGYEHGYTF. For the CDR3, the DNA is TGTGCCAGCATCTTGGGGACGGGGTATGAGCATGGCTACACCTTC.

CDR3 in DNA: TGTGCCAGCAGCATCCCTTATCGCAGGAATGAAAAACTGTTTTTT. Its protein product is CASSIPYRRNEKLFF. The chain couples TRBV21-1 to TRBJ1-4; the tabulated D call, TRBD1, remains unverified against the DNA. TRBV21-1 is recorded as a pseudogene. CDR3 length: 15 amino acids.

The chain employs TRBV10-3 and TRBJ2-3, with TRBD1 matching 10 bases. This CDR3 region has 14 residues. After removal of 10 bases from V and 4 bases from J, the junction contained 8 bases not matched to a gene. Germline V gene lookup returns CDR1 ENHRY and CDR2 SYGVKD. CDR3 region: CATHPGQGSDTQYF. In DNA, the CDR3 is TGTGCCACCCACCCGGGACAGGGGTCAGATACGCAGTATTTT.

The chain has TRBV4-3 and TRBJ2-5, with 13 bases fitting TRBD2. The CDR3 is 19 amino acids. V dropped 4 bases and J dropped 0; count of bases not matched to a gene: 11. The germline V gene encodes CDR1 LGHNA and CDR2 YSLEER. In DNA, the CDR3 is TGCGCCAGCAGCCCCCTGGGGACTAGCGGGGACCCGTACCAAGAGACCCAGTACTTC. Encoded protein: CASSPLGTSGDPYQETQYF.

The rearrangement joins TRBV6-6 to TRBJ2-2, with TRBD1 matching 7 bases. The CDR3 spans 16 residues. The junction had 7 bases not matched to a gene; V was cut back by 4 bases and J by 2 bases. Germline loops: CDR1 MNHNY, CDR2 SVGAGI (reference sequence). CDR3 region: CASSLDRTTNTGELFF. The CDR3 nucleotides read TGTGCCAGCAGTTTGGACAGGACCACCAACACCGGGGAGCTGTTTTTT.

This chain joins TRBV25-1 and TRBJ1-3; D unresolved. There are 12 residues in the CDR3. V dropped 5 bases and J dropped 4 bases, with 6 bases sitting between them. Germline CDR1 and CDR2: MGHDK and SYGVNS. Here the CDR3 reads CASSPLGNTIYF. The DNA of the CDR3 is TGTGCCAGCAGTCCCCTGGGAAACACCATATATTTT. The full variable domain, its missing parts supplied by reference TRBV25-1 and TRBJ1-3, is EADIYQTPRYLVIGTGKKITLECSQTMGHDKMYWYQQDPGMELHLIHYSYGVNSTEKGDLSSESTVSRIRTEHFPLTLESARPSHTSQYLCASSPLGNTIYFGEGSWLTVV.

CDR3 loop: CASSLTGTGAGELFF. The CDR3 DNA follows: TGCGCCAGCAGCTTAACCGGGACAGGGGCCGGGGAGCTGTTTTTT. The V call is TRBV5-1, the J call TRBJ2-2; 10 nucleotides agree with TRBD1. This CDR3 spans 15 amino acids. Germline CDR1 reads SGHRS; CDR2 reads YFSETQ. The V and J ends lost 2 bases and 6 bases, in that order; junction bases with no gene match: 4. The full variable domain, in which reference TRBV5-1 and TRBJ2-2 provide the parts outside the CDR3, is KAGVTQTPRYLIKTRGQQVTLSCSPISGHRSVSWYQQTPGQGLQFLFEYFSETQRNKGNFPGRFSGRQFSNSRSEMNVSTLELGDSALYLCASSLTGTGAGELFFGEGSRLTVL.

This chain joins TRBV6-5 and TRBJ1-2; D not resolved. In germline, CDR1 is MNHEY, CDR2 SVGAGI. The V and J ends lost 6 bases and 5 bases respectively, with 16 bases between them. The CDR3 loop spans 14 amino acids. The CDR3 sequence: CASRRSERNYGYTF. For the CDR3, the DNA is TGTGCCAGCAGAAGATCGGAGAGGAATTATGGCTACACCTTC.